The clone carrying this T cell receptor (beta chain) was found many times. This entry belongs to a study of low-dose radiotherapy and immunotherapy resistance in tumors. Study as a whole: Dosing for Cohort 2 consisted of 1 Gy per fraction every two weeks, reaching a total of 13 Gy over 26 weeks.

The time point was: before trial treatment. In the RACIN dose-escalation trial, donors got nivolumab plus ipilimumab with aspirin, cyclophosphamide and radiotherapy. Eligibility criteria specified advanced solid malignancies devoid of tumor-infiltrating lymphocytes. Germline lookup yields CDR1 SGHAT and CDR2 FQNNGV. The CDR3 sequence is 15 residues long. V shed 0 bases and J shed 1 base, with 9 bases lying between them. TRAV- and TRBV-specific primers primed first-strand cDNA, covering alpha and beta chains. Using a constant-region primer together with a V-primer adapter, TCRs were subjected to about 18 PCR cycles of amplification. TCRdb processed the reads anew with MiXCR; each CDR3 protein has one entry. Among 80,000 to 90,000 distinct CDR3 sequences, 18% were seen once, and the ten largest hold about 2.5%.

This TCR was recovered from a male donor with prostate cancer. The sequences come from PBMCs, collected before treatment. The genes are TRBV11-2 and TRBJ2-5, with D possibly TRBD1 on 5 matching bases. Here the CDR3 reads CASSLDIRGQETQYF. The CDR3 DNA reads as TGTGCCAGCAGCTTAGATATAAGGGGCCAAGAGACCCAGTACTTC.